Listed below are T cell receptor beta chains from one sample, sequenced in a study of CD8+ T cells in alopecia areata. Using immunoSEQ multiplex PCR, the repertoire was profiled, and TCRdb retains in-frame clones only, with some absent. The sample shows over 95,000 clones, roughly three fifths of them seen only once. Material: CD4+ T cells sorted from blood, obtained at week 24, from a patient treated with tofacitinib. Receptors originate from a human donor with alopecia areata. Both conserved end residues are part of each CDR3. A D gene is named only where the DNA matches it firmly. Clone size, where shown, is once, few, many, or a class for clones that have expanded.

V gene,CDR3 length,J gene,D gene,clone size,CDR3 protein,CDR3 DNA
TRBV4-3,15,TRBJ1-2,TRBD1,-,CASSQLAGGSYGYTF,TGCGCCAGCAGCCAACTTGCAGGGGGGAGCTATGGCTACACCTTC
TRBV30,14,TRBJ1-2,-,-,CAWSVLDSSTGYTF,TGTGCCTGGAGTGTACTCGATTCCTCGACCGGCTACACCTTC
TRBV15,12,TRBJ1-5,TRBD1,-,CGAGGFNQPQHF,TGCGGGGCAGGGGGCTTCAATCAGCCCCAGCATTTT
TRBV29-1,11,TRBJ1-1,-,few,CSVLFRRKAFF,TGCAGCGTCCTATTCAGGAGGAAAGCTTTCTTT
TRBV2,13,TRBJ2-5,TRBD2,-,CASIPLGGETQYF,TGTGCCAGCATCCCCCTCGGGGGGGAGACCCAGTACTTC
TRBV12-5,14,TRBJ1-2,TRBD1,-,CASGLGDREGGYTF,TGTGCTAGTGGTTTGGGCGACAGGGAGGGTGGCTACACCTTC
TRBV2,12,TRBJ2-2,-,-,CASTTLTGELFF,TGTGCCAGCACGACGCTCACCGGGGAGCTGTTTTTT
TRBV5-6,13,TRBJ1-3,-,-,CASSLSRGNTIYF,TGTGCCAGCAGCTTGAGCCGAGGAAACACCATATATTTT
TRBV6-1,15,TRBJ1-1,TRBD1,-,CASSPQGALGTEAFF,TGTGCCAGCAGTCCACAGGGGGCGCTGGGCACTGAAGCTTTCTTT
TRBV29-1,14,TRBJ2-3,-,-,CSVEITTPSGTQYF,TGCAGCGTTGAAATAACTACCCCGAGCGGGACGCAGTATTTT
TRBV29-1,13,TRBJ1-1,-,-,CSAAGQSNTEAFF,TGCAGCGCTGCGGGCCAGTCAAACACTGAAGCTTTCTTT
TRBV7-2,14,TRBJ2-7,TRBD1,-,CASSLSTGDREQYF,TGTGCCAGCAGCTTATCGACAGGGGATAGGGAGCAGTACTTC
TRBV27,15,TRBJ2-1,-,-,CASSRLSDPYNEQFF,TGTGCCAGCAGCCGCCTTTCGGATCCCTACAATGAGCAGTTCTTC
TRBV7-9,12,TRBJ2-1,-,-,CASASYQEEQFF,TGTGCCAGCGCGAGCTACCAAGAGGAGCAGTTCTTC
TRBV7-7,14,TRBJ2-5,-,-,CASSLAGQIETQYF,TGTGCTAGCAGCTTGGCGGGACAGATAGAGACCCAGTACTTC
TRBV5-1,13,TRBJ2-5,-,few,CASSTDVTETQYF,TGCGCCAGCAGCACGGACGTCACGGAGACCCAGTACTTC
TRBV30,14,TRBJ1-2,-,-,CAWSRNRARYGYTF,TGTGCCTGGAGTCGAAACAGGGCGCGCTATGGCTACACCTTC
TRBV29-1,14,TRBJ1-2,-,-,CSGLIGGAGYGYTF,TGCAGCGGCCTTATCGGTGGGGCCGGATATGGCTACACCTTC
TRBV30,15,TRBJ1-4,TRBD1,-,CAWSVGTATNEKLFF,TGTGCCTGGAGCGTTGGGACAGCAACTAATGAAAAACTGTTTTTT
TRBV6-5,14,TRBJ1-6,-,-,CASSLSWTNSPLHF,TGTGCCAGCAGCCTCTCGTGGACCAATTCACCCCTCCACTTT
TRBV2,15,TRBJ1-6,-,-,CASTPTRGVGSPLHF,TGTGCCAGCACGCCCACCCGGGGGGTTGGTTCACCCCTCCACTTT
TRBV29-1,13,TRBJ2-5,TRBD1,few,CSARQGRIETQYF,TGCAGCGCGCGACAGGGGCGAATAGAGACCCAGTACTTC
TRBV15,15,TRBJ1-4,-,-,CATSIGQTTNEKLFF,TGTGCCACCAGCATCGGACAGACGACTAATGAAAAACTGTTTTTT
TRBV30,15,TRBJ2-7,-,-,CAWTLRSRATYEQYF,TGTGCCTGGACCCTAAGGTCCAGGGCTACCTACGAGCAGTACTTC
TRBV9,15,TRBJ1-1,-,few,CASSGPGTLNTEAFF,TGTGCCAGCAGCGGCCCCGGGACGTTGAACACTGAAGCTTTCTTT
TRBV4-2,15,TRBJ2-5,TRBD2,-,CASSQGSSGQETQYF,TGTGCCAGCAGCCAAGGGTCTAGCGGCCAAGAGACCCAGTACTTC
TRBV30,14,TRBJ1-1,-,-,CAWRVSGEHTEAFF,TGTGCCTGGAGAGTCTCAGGGGAGCACACTGAAGCTTTCTTT
TRBV11-2,15,TRBJ1-6,-,few,CASSRNREGNSPLHF,TGTGCCAGCAGTCGAAACAGGGAGGGTAATTCACCCCTCCACTTT
TRBV7-2,15,TRBJ2-4,-,-,CASSFTGTAKNIQYF,TGTGCCAGCAGCTTTACAGGGACTGCCAAAAACATTCAGTACTTC
TRBV7-2,17,TRBJ2-3,TRBD2,-,CASSLMIGLAGTDTQYF,TGTGCCAGCAGCTTAATGATCGGGCTAGCGGGGACAGATACGCAGTATTTT
TRBV7-2,17,TRBJ1-6,TRBD1,-,CASSLRFGQGARSPLHF,TGTGCCAGCAGCTTAAGGTTTGGACAGGGGGCAAGGTCACCCCTCCACTTT
TRBV6-5,10,TRBJ2-7,-,few,CASQPYEQYF,TGTGCCAGCCAACCCTACGAGCAGTACTTC
TRBV30,13,TRBJ1-2,TRBD1,-,CAWTEQGAYGYTF,TGTGCCTGGACGGAACAGGGGGCCTATGGCTACACCTTC
TRBV30,15,TRBJ2-3,TRBD2,-,CAWDRAGGRTDTQYF,TGTGCCTGGGATAGAGCGGGGGGACGCACAGATACGCAGTATTTT
TRBV5-4,14,TRBJ1-6,-,-,CASSLGWENSPLHF,TGTGCCAGCAGCTTGGGCTGGGAGAATTCACCCCTCCACTTT
TRBV29-1,16,TRBJ2-3,-,-,CSVRRRGQQLTDTQYF,TGCAGCGTTAGACGCCGGGGCCAGCAATTAACAGATACGCAGTATTTT
TRBV4-3,15,TRBJ2-7,-,few,CASSQDTGLSYEQYF,TGCGCCAGCAGCCAAGATACAGGGTTGAGTTACGAGCAGTACTTC
TRBV30,12,TRBJ2-1,-,-,CVWSRTYNEQFF,TGTGTCTGGAGCCGTACCTACAATGAGCAGTTCTTC
TRBV5-6,12,TRBJ1-6,-,-,CASSLAVSPLHF,TGTGCCAGCAGCTTAGCCGTTTCACCCCTCCACTTT
TRBV29-1,14,TRBJ2-3,-,few,CSEGKGGVTDTQYF,TGCAGCGAGGGAAAGGGTGGGGTGACAGATACGCAGTATTTT
TRBV29-1,14,TRBJ1-1,-,-,CSVDQGLGNTEAFF,TGCAGCGTTGATCAGGGGCTGGGGAACACTGAAGCTTTCTTT
TRBV27,13,TRBJ1-2,-,-,CASQRRGDYGYTF,TGTGCCAGCCAACGCAGGGGTGACTATGGCTACACCTTC
TRBV11-2,12,TRBJ1-5,-,-,CASSLGDQPQHF,TGTGCCAGCAGCCTAGGGGATCAGCCCCAGCATTTT
TRBV5-1,14,TRBJ2-1,-,-,CASSLAPGPNEQFF,TGCGCCAGCAGCTTGGCCCCAGGCCCAAATGAGCAGTTCTTC
TRBV29-1,12,TRBJ2-1,-,-,CSVEDTYNEQFF,TGCAGCGTTGAGGACACCTACAATGAGCAGTTCTTC
TRBV11-2,14,TRBJ2-3,-,-,CASSLPRQKDTQYF,TGTGCCAGCAGCTTACCACGACAGAAAGATACGCAGTATTTT
TRBV29-1,12,TRBJ1-1,-,-,CSAGEVRTEAFF,TGCAGCGCGGGGGAGGTGCGGACTGAAGCTTTCTTT
TRBV7-7,15,TRBJ2-1,TRBD2,-,CASSPGSGAYNEQFF,TGTGCTAGCAGTCCTGGTAGCGGGGCCTACAATGAGCAGTTCTTC
TRBV29-1,12,TRBJ1-1,-,-,CSVTYGGTEAFF,TGCAGCGTTACGTACGGGGGCACTGAAGCTTTCTTT
TRBV4-3,15,TRBJ2-1,-,-,CASSQVGQGYNEQFF,TGCGCCAGCAGCCAAGTCGGGCAGGGGTACAATGAGCAGTTCTTC
TRBV11-2,12,TRBJ2-2,-,-,CASSLGPGELFF,TGTGCCAGCAGCTTAGGCCCCGGGGAGCTGTTTTTT